Presented here are 30 T cell receptor beta chains from one specimen sequenced in a study of cytomegalovirus exposure and HLA in healthy donors. It was with 60 Vbeta and 13 Jbeta primers that the PCR ran. TCRdb's table, derived via immunoSEQ multiplex PCR, lists solely in-frame clones and lacks some. The table shows about 200,000 clones, with around 73% occurring only once. Sequenced: PBMCs. All receptors derive from a woman aged 25-40 years in good health and CMV-seropositive.

This chain joins TRBV5-1 and TRBJ2-7, with D hard to call. The V gene lost 4 bases and the J gene lost 4 bases, with 12 bases spanning the gap. This CDR3 spans 13 amino acids. Germline lookup yields CDR1 SGHRS and CDR2 YFSETQ. The CDR3 spells CASSPDGFYEQYF. CDR3 bases: TGCGCCAGCAGCCCCGACGGGTTTTACGAGCAGTACTTC.

The chain has TRBV4-2 and TRBJ1-2; weak D call: TRBD1 (5 bases). CDR3 length: 13 residues. Trimming pared 1 base from V and 4 bases from J, leaving 7 bases between. The germline gives CDR1 LGHNA, CDR2 YNFKEQ. In DNA form, the CDR3 reads TGTGCCAGCAGCCAAGGGCAGGGCTATGGCTACACCTTC. This sequence encodes CASSQGQGYGYTF.

The chain links TRBV30 to TRBJ1-3; a weak D match, TRBD1 (5 bases). V was trimmed by 7 bases and J by 1 base, leaving 14 bases between them. Looked up from germline, CDR1 is GTSNPN and CDR2 is SVGIG (reference sequence). This CDR3 is 14 amino acids long. In nucleotides, the CDR3 is TGTGCCTCAGGTGGCGGGGGGTCTGGAAACACCATATATTTT. Translated: CASGGGGSGNTIYF.

The chain couples TRBV19 to TRBJ1-1, with TRBD1 as a possible D gene (5 bases). Germline CDR1 LNHDA, CDR2 SQIVND (reference sequence). V lost 9 bases to trimming and J lost 4 bases, with 12 bases between them. The CDR3 is made up of 12 amino acids. The CDR3 is CASVMGLTEAFF. The CDR3 DNA sequence: TGTGCCAGCGTCATGGGGCTCACTGAAGCTTTCTTT.

On this clone: Other DNA sequences of this sample code for an identical CDR3. The V call is TRBV5-1, the J call TRBJ2-5; 7 bases line up with TRBD2. J lost 4 bases, V lost 0 bases, and 0 bases had no gene match. Germline V gene data show CDR1 as SGHRS and CDR2 as YFSETQ. The length of the CDR3 is 13 residues. In DNA, the CDR3 is TGCGCCAGCAGCTTGGGGGGGGGAGAGACCCAGTACTTC. Its protein product is CASSLGGGETQYF. The full variable domain, rest sourced from reference TRBV5-1 and TRBJ2-5, is KAGVTQTPRYLIKTRGQQVTLSCSPISGHRSVSWYQQTPGQGLQFLFEYFSETQRNKGNFPGRFSGRQFSNSRSEMNVSTLELGDSALYLCASSLGGGETQYFGPGTRLLVL.

The chain employs TRBV5-1 and TRBJ2-2, with a possible D match to TRBD1 (8 bases). Germline CDR1 and CDR2: SGHRS and YFSETQ. The CDR3 length is 15 residues. V was trimmed by 2 bases and J by 7 bases, leaving 15 bases between them. The DNA of the CDR3 is TGCGCCAGCAGCTTCGTGACAGGGGAGGGCGGGGAGCTGTTTTTT. Translation: CASSFVTGEGGELFF.

This clone was seen more than once but under ten times. The rearrangement joins TRBV18 to TRBJ1-5, with 8 bases matching TRBD1. Trimming at V came to 3 bases and at J to 10 bases, leaving 8 bases not matched to a gene. In germline, CDR1 is KGHSH, CDR2 LQKENI. The CDR3 loop spans 14 amino acids. The CDR3 DNA follows: TGTGCCAGCTCACCGGACAGGGATATCAAACCCCAGCATTTT. The encoded protein is CASSPDRDIKPQHF.

This chain connects TRBV30 to TRBJ1-5; D might be TRBD1 (6 bases). V was clipped by 2 bases and J by 1 base, with 15 bases between them. CDR3 length: 16 amino acids. Per germline, CDR1 GTSNPN and CDR2 SVGIG (reference sequence). The CDR3 bases are TGTGCCTGGAGTCCACGCAGGACAGTGAGCAATCAGCCCCAGCATTTT. It codes for CAWSPRRTVSNQPQHF.

This clone has just a few counts. Other DNA sequences in this sample translate to the same CDR3. CDR3 nucleotide sequence: TGCAGCGTAGGGAGCTACGAGCAGTACTTC. Its protein product is CSVGSYEQYF. J is TRBJ2-7 and V is TRBV29-1; D possibly corresponds to TRBD2 (5 bases). V was clipped by 6 bases and J by 3 bases, with 6 bases between them. CDR1 is SQVTM and CDR2 is ANQGSEA in the germline V gene. This CDR3 region has 10 residues.

The chain employs TRBV19 and TRBJ1-1, with a weak D call TRBD1 (5 bases). This CDR3 is 15 amino acids long. In germline, CDR1 is LNHDA, CDR2 SQIVND (reference sequence). V was cut by 1 base and J by 3 bases, with 12 bases left in between. The CDR3: CASSIGHPRDTEAFF. The CDR3 DNA is TGTGCCAGTAGTATAGGTCACCCCAGGGACACTGAAGCTTTCTTT.

The rearrangement joins TRBV25-1 to TRBJ2-1, with a weak D call TRBD2 (6 bases). The CDR3 extends over 14 amino acids. CDR1 and CDR2 from the germline V gene are MGHDK and SYGVNS. The ends were cut back, 6 bases at V and 10 bases at J, with 19 bases in the middle. The CDR3 region is CASSGTPFFKEQFF. The CDR3 DNA reads TGTGCCAGCAGCGGGACTCCTTTTTTTAAAGAGCAGTTCTTC.

The rearrangement links TRBV13 to TRBJ2-5; TRBD2 matches 9 bases. Germline V lookup: CDR1 PRHDT, CDR2 FYEKMQ (reference sequence). This CDR3 spans 18 amino acids. The ends lost 5 bases at V and 2 bases at J; junction bases unmatched: 15. The chain's CDR3 is CASSQGGLALLNQETQYF. The CDR3 DNA is TGTGCCAGCAGCCAGGGGGGACTAGCACTTTTAAATCAAGAGACCCAGTACTTC.

The rearrangement links TRBV7-2 to TRBJ2-7; tentative D call: TRBD2 (6 bases). The CDR3 runs 15 residues. V was shortened by 2 bases and J by 3 bases, with 14 bases between the two germline ends. Germline CDR1 reads SGHTA; CDR2 reads FQGNSA. In DNA, the CDR3 is TGTGCCAGCAGCTTATGGGAGGCAACCTTCTACGAGCAGTACTTC. Encoded protein: CASSLWEATFYEQYF.

The gene calls are TRBV4-3 and TRBJ1-2; 9 bases map to TRBD1. Losses at the gene ends were 2 bases for V and 6 bases for J; bases not matched to a gene: 4. The CDR3 length is 14 residues. Germline lookup yields CDR1 LGHNA and CDR2 YSLEER. CDR3 nucleotide sequence: TGCGCCAGCAGCCAATGGGACAGGGATCATGGCTACACCTTC. Protein: CASSQWDRDHGYTF.

This chain joins TRBV7-2 and TRBJ2-1, with D perhaps TRBD1 (6 bases). With 6 bases removed from V and 4 bases from J, the gap between germline ends came to 22 bases. The CDR3 sequence is 17 residues long. Germline V gene data show CDR1 as SGHTA and CDR2 as FQGNSA. CDR3 sequence: CASSEYLRTEPYNEQFF. CDR3 bases: TGTGCCAGCAGTGAATACCTGAGGACAGAACCATACAATGAGCAGTTCTTC.

V and J are TRBV5-1 and TRBJ1-1, with D perhaps TRBD1 (5 bases). Germline V CDR1 and CDR2: SGHRS, YFSETQ. This CDR3 contains 15 residues. Trimming took off 4 bases at V and 5 bases at J, with 18 bases between the two ends. CDR3 nucleotides: TGCGCCAGCAGCCAAACGGGGGGAGTAGGGACTGAAGCTTTCTTT. It yields the protein CASSQTGGVGTEAFF.

V and J are TRBV7-2 and TRBJ2-1, with 9 bases matching TRBD2. Germline assignment: CDR1 SGHTA and CDR2 FQGNSA. With 8 bases clipped from V and 6 bases from J, the junction kept 11 bases outside the gene matches. There are 15 residues in the CDR3. The CDR3 sequence: CASEDLAGYSNEQFF. CDR3 bases: TGTGCCAGCGAAGACCTAGCGGGGTACAGCAATGAGCAGTTCTTC.

The CDR3 loop reads CATTQGQGGYGYTF. The CDR3, as DNA: TGTGCCACCACACAGGGACAGGGAGGCTATGGCTACACCTTC. The V and J genes are TRBV15 and TRBJ1-2; 9 bases are a match to TRBD1. The V segment lost 7 bases and the J segment 4 bases; nucleotides outside the gene matches: 7. CDR1 is LNHNV and CDR2 is YYDKDF in the germline V gene (reference sequence). The CDR3 runs 14 residues.

This clone was picked up one time. V gene TRBV7-9 combines with J gene TRBJ2-1; 7 bases map to TRBD2. Germline-derived CDR1 and CDR2 are SEHNR and FQNEAQ (reference sequence). This CDR3 is 13 amino acids long. J was trimmed by 5 bases and V by 5 bases; bases with no gene match: 3. For the CDR3, the DNA is TGTGCCAGCAGCGCACTAGCGAACAATGAGCAGTTCTTC. It is translated as CASSALANNEQFF.

The V call is TRBV19, the J call TRBJ2-7; D is unclear. The CDR3 loop spans 14 amino acids. The germline V and J ends were trimmed by 5 bases and 4 bases, with 15 bases remaining between them. Germline lookup yields CDR1 LNHDA and CDR2 SQIVND (reference sequence). The CDR3 loop reads CASSSNRNPYEQYF. CDR3 nucleotide sequence: TGTGCCAGTAGTTCAAACAGAAATCCGTACGAGCAGTACTTC.

V is TRBV4-3 and J is TRBJ1-6, with D unresolved. The CDR3 is 14 amino acids. CDR1 is LGHNA and CDR2 is YSLEER in the germline V gene. V shed 0 bases and J shed 14 bases, with 14 bases lying between them. CDR3 protein: CASSQDDTPGSLHF. The CDR3 DNA reads as TGCGCCAGCAGCCAAGATGATACCCCGGGTTCCCTCCACTTT.

The V call is TRBV7-2, the J call TRBJ2-5; D gene uncertain. V shed 1 base and J shed 0 bases, with 9 bases lying between them. The CDR3 consists of 15 residues. CDR1 SGHTA and CDR2 FQGNSA come from the germline V gene. CDR3 sequence reads: CASSLVRRDQETQYF. The DNA of the CDR3 is TGTGCCAGCAGCTTAGTTCGTAGAGACCAAGAGACCCAGTACTTC.

The rearrangement uses TRBV6-6 and TRBJ1-2, with TRBD1 matching over 8 bases. V lost 4 bases to trimming and J lost 6 bases; unmatched junction nucleotides: 4. Germline V gene lookup returns CDR1 MNHNY and CDR2 SVGAGI (reference sequence). The CDR3 runs 13 residues. The CDR3 region has the DNA TGTGCCAGCAGTTTGGACAGGGTCCATGGCTACACCTTC. Translation: CASSLDRVHGYTF.

J is TRBJ1-1 and V is TRBV28; no definite D call. Trimming stripped 6 bases from V and 0 bases from J, with 11 bases between. The germline CDR1 and CDR2 sequences are MDHEN and SYDVKM. The CDR3 runs 14 residues. DNA for the CDR3: TGTGCCAGCAGAACAGCAAGAATGAACACTGAAGCTTTCTTT. It encodes CASRTARMNTEAFF.

J is TRBJ1-1 and V is TRBV28; 8 nucleotides align to TRBD1. The germline CDR1 and CDR2 sequences are MDHEN and SYDVKM. V lost 10 bases and J lost 9; bases outside the gene matches: 4. The CDR3 consists of 10 residues. CDR3 nucleotides: TGTGCCACGGGACAGGACAAAGCTTTCTTT. Protein sequence: CATGQDKAFF.

The CDR3 loop reads CSVDLAASGRGAQYF. CDR3 coding DNA: TGCAGCGTTGACCTGGCGGCTAGCGGGAGAGGGGCCCAGTACTTC. V usage is TRBV29-1 and J usage is TRBJ2-5, with 10 positions matching TRBD2. This CDR3 spans 15 amino acids. From germline, CDR1 is SQVTM and CDR2 ANQGSEA. After removal of 3 bases from V and 9 bases from J, the junction contained 13 bases not matched to a gene.

In the case of this clone: Compared with germline, one end of the junction differs, possibly owing to a read error. V is TRBV5-1 and J is TRBJ1-4; possible D gene TRBD1, 6 bases. The CDR3 covers 14 residues. Germline-derived CDR1 and CDR2 are SGHRS and YFSETQ. As DNA, the CDR3 is TGCGCCAGCAGGCCGGACAGTTTGGCCCCGACCTGGGTTTTT. Translation: CASRPDSLAPTWVF.

This clone showed up just once. The chain couples TRBV7-2 to TRBJ1-2, with D maybe TRBD1 (6 bases). V was clipped by 0 bases and J by 4 bases, with 12 bases between them. This CDR3 has 15 residues. Germline values: CDR1 SGHTA, CDR2 FQGNSA. Here the CDR3 reads CASSLAYRDGYGYTF. The CDR3 DNA sequence: TGTGCCAGCAGCTTAGCTTACAGGGACGGCTATGGCTACACCTTC.

The chain uses TRBV6-1 and TRBJ2-7; TRBD1 might be the D (5 bases). This CDR3 comprises 14 residues. Germline V gene sequence: CDR1 MNHNS, CDR2 SASEGT. The V end lost 8 bases, the J end lost 3 bases, and 17 bases lay between the germline ends. The DNA of the CDR3 is TGTGCCAGCTCTACAGGTCTTGTCCTCTACGAGCAGTACTTC. Protein: CASSTGLVLYEQYF.

The table lists this clone with a few counts. The rearrangement links TRBV4-3 to TRBJ2-7, with D possibly being TRBD1 (5 bases). Germline values: CDR1 LGHNA, CDR2 YSLEER. Deletions cut 0 bases from V and 2 bases from J, with 14 bases between. The CDR3 is made up of 16 amino acids. The DNA of the CDR3 is TGCGCCAGCAGCCAAGATACCCAGGGTTCTCCCTACGAGCAGTACTTC. Amino acid sequence: CASSQDTQGSPYEQYF.